These 21 T cell receptor beta chains came from one sample sequenced in a study of siplizumab effects on memory and regulatory T cells. Only in-frame clones appear in the TCRdb table, and some are missing; sequencing was by immunoSEQ multiplex PCR. The sample has approximately 100,000 clones, 94% seen once. Sequenced sample: Tregs sorted from blood. Receptor source: a human donor in good health.

The chain employs TRBV10-3 and TRBJ1-2; D gene uncertain. The germline V gene encodes CDR1 ENHRY and CDR2 SYGVKD. This CDR3 is 12 amino acids long. V was clipped by 6 bases and J by 4 bases, with 9 bases between them. The CDR3 nucleotides read TGTGCCATCAGGGGTCCCCGCTATGGCTACACCTTC. This codes for CAIRGPRYGYTF.

The sample holds one count of this clone. This chain uses TRBV5-1 with TRBJ2-6, with D possibly called TRBD1 or TRBD2 (5 bases each). The CDR3 extends over 17 amino acids. V dropped 4 bases and J dropped 0 bases, with 14 bases sitting between them. Germline V gene data show CDR1 as SGHRS and CDR2 as YFSETQ. In nucleotides, the CDR3 is TGCGCCAGCAGCCCGGGGACCGGGTCCTCTGGGGCCAACGTCCTGACTTTC. Its protein is CASSPGTGSSGANVLTF.

The genes are TRBV18 and TRBJ1-4; D ambiguous. Germline V gene data show CDR1 as KGHSH and CDR2 as LQKENI. This CDR3 comprises 14 residues. The V gene lost 3 bases and the J gene lost 5 bases, with 10 bases spanning the gap. The CDR3 here is CASSPEFPNEKLFF. CDR3 coding DNA: TGTGCCAGCTCACCTGAGTTCCCCAATGAAAAACTGTTTTTT.

The V gene is TRBV9, the J gene TRBJ1-2; TRBD1 matches at 11 bases. In germline, CDR1 is SGDLS, CDR2 YYNGEE. V lost 0 bases to trimming and J lost 7 bases; unmatched junction nucleotides: 5. The CDR3 loop spans 15 amino acids. CDR3 in DNA: TGTGCCAGCAGCGTAGTGGACAGGGGGCTCCGTGGCTACACCTTC. This translates into CASSVVDRGLRGYTF. Together with reference TRBV9 and TRBJ1-2, the CDR3 gives the full variable domain: DSGVTQTPKHLITATGQRVTLRCSPRSGDLSVYWYQQSLDQGLQFLIQYYNGEERAKGNILERFSAQQFPDLHSELNLSSLELGDSALYFCASSVVDRGLRGYTFGSGTRLTVV.

V gene TRBV7-8 combines with J gene TRBJ2-1; 9 bases align to TRBD2. V lost 5 bases to trimming and J lost 8 bases; unmatched junction nucleotides: 13. The germline gives CDR1 SGHVS, CDR2 FQNEAQ. The length of the CDR3 is 16 residues. CDR3 nucleotides: TGTGCCAGCAGCCCCCTCGGTATAGCGGGAGTCTATGAGCAGTTCTTC. Its translation is CASSPLGIAGVYEQFF.

V gene TRBV28 combines with J gene TRBJ1-4, with TRBD1 matching 7 bases. V lost 5 bases and J lost 0; bases outside the gene matches: 18. This CDR3 has 20 residues. CDR1 is MDHEN and CDR2 is SYDVKM in the germline V gene. CDR3 sequence reads: CASSATTGTARGATNEKLFF. Written as DNA, the CDR3 is TGTGCCAGCAGTGCGACGACCGGGACAGCAAGGGGTGCAACTAATGAAAAACTGTTTTTT.

The rearrangement joins TRBV7-3 to TRBJ2-7; D may be TRBD2 (6 bases). V gave up 5 bases and J gave up 0 bases, with 14 bases separating them. The CDR3 covers 15 residues. From germline, CDR1 is SGHTA and CDR2 FQGTGA. The CDR3 spells CASSLIADRSYEQYF. The CDR3 DNA reads TGTGCCAGCAGCCTCATAGCGGACCGCTCCTACGAGCAGTACTTC.

V and J are TRBV19 and TRBJ2-2, with D hard to call. The CDR3 runs to 14 residues. With 6 bases removed from V and 5 bases from J, the gap between germline ends came to 13 bases. Germline V lookup: CDR1 LNHDA, CDR2 SQIVND (reference sequence). The CDR3 loop reads CASRGSGVTGELFF. The CDR3 DNA reads TGTGCCAGTAGAGGGTCTGGGGTGACCGGGGAGCTGTTTTTT.

This rearrangement joins TRBV15 to TRBJ1-3; D gene uncertain. Trimming pared 5 bases from V and 0 bases from J, leaving 8 bases between. This CDR3 has 14 amino acids. Per the germline V gene, CDR1 is LNHNV and CDR2 is YYDKDF (reference sequence). In nucleotides, the CDR3 is TGTGCCACCAGCCCGGAGCCCTCTGGAAACACCATATATTTT. Protein sequence: CATSPEPSGNTIYF.

The rearrangement joins TRBV7-6 to TRBJ2-3; D unresolved. The V gene's germline CDR1 is SGHVS and CDR2 FNYEAQ. This CDR3 contains 12 residues. The V gene lost 5 bases and the J gene lost 2 bases, with 5 bases spanning the gap. The DNA of the CDR3 is TGTGCCAGCAGCCAGAACACAGATACGCAGTATTTT. Translating gives CASSQNTDTQYF.

This chain connects TRBV5-1 to TRBJ1-2; maybe TRBD1 (5 bases). The CDR3 consists of 12 residues. Germline V CDR1 and CDR2: SGHRS, YFSETQ. Trimming shortened V by 1 base and J by 10 bases, and 11 bases separated the two germline ends. The CDR3 DNA follows: TGCGCCAGCAGCTTGACACAGGATATCTACACCTTC. Encoded protein: CASSLTQDIYTF.

V gene TRBV6-1 combines with J gene TRBJ2-1; D unclear. Germline CDR1 reads MNHNS; CDR2 reads SASEGT. Trimming took 2 bases from V and 13 from J, leaving 15 bases between them. CDR3 size: 13 residues. CDR3 coding DNA: TGTGCCAGCAGTGAAAAAACTTTAGGGATACAGTTCTTC. Its translation: CASSEKTLGIQFF.

The rearrangement joins TRBV28 to TRBJ2-7; the D gene is possibly TRBD2 (6 bases). CDR1 and CDR2 from the germline V gene are MDHEN and SYDVKM. The V gene lost 5 bases and the J gene lost 0 bases, with 14 bases spanning the gap. The CDR3 is 15 residues long. The CDR3 reads CASSLPGTGSYEQYF. The CDR3 region has the DNA TGTGCCAGCAGTCTCCCCGGGACTGGCTCCTACGAGCAGTACTTC.

J is TRBJ2-5 and V is TRBV6-5, with 8 bases identical to TRBD1. The CDR3 loop spans 13 amino acids. The junction had 4 bases not matched to a gene; V was cut back by 6 bases and J by 4 bases. The germline gives CDR1 MNHEY, CDR2 SVGAGI. CDR3: CASSRTGRETQYF. The CDR3 DNA is TGTGCCAGCAGCCGGACAGGGCGAGAGACCCAGTACTTC.

The chain links TRBV10-1 to TRBJ2-3; 9 positions match TRBD2. V gave up 4 bases and J gave up 8 bases; unmatched junction bases: 1. The length of the CDR3 is 12 residues. The germline CDR1 and CDR2 sequences are WNHNN and SYGVQD (reference sequence). The CDR3 DNA reads TGCGCCAGCAGTGTGACTAGCGGTACGCAGTATTTT. Protein: CASSVTSGTQYF.

The V and J genes are TRBV5-1 and TRBJ2-7; 7 nucleotides align to TRBD1. This CDR3 comprises 11 residues. Germline V gives CDR1 SGHRS, CDR2 YFSETQ. V shed 6 bases and J 6 bases; nucleotides not matched to a gene: 3. The CDR3 protein is CASNRGGEQYF. CDR3 coding DNA: TGCGCCAGCAACAGGGGTGGCGAGCAGTACTTC.

V usage is TRBV7-6 and J usage is TRBJ2-7, with D maybe TRBD2 (6 bases). Trimming removed 1 base at V and 0 bases at J, with 19 bases between. This CDR3 has 18 residues. CDR1 is SGHVS, CDR2 FNYEAQ, per germline. CDR3: CASSLVPGVGFDSYEQYF. In DNA, the CDR3 is TGTGCCAGCAGCTTAGTCCCGGGGGTAGGTTTCGACTCCTACGAGCAGTACTTC.

The V and J genes are TRBV30 and TRBJ2-3, with D uncertain. This CDR3 comprises 13 residues. Germline V gene sequence: CDR1 GTSNPN, CDR2 SVGIG (reference sequence). Deletions cut 3 bases from V and 0 bases from J, with 7 bases between. The DNA for the CDR3 is TGTGCCTGGAGGGGCGGCAGCACAGATACGCAGTATTTT. This gives the protein CAWRGGSTDTQYF.

V is TRBV13 and J is TRBJ1-4; D unresolved. The CDR3 covers 17 residues. The V end was cut by 2 bases, the J end by 3 bases, with 16 bases between. The V gene's germline CDR1 is PRHDT and CDR2 FYEKMQ (reference sequence). Here the CDR3 reads CASSLSFGVGPNEKLFF. The DNA of the CDR3 is TGTGCCAGCAGCTTAAGTTTTGGAGTTGGGCCTAATGAAAAACTGTTTTTT.

This chain uses TRBV7-9 with TRBJ1-1, with D perhaps matching TRBD1 (6 bases). The V end lost 5 bases, the J end lost 5 bases, and 18 bases lay between the germline ends. The CDR3 extends over 15 amino acids. The germline V gene encodes CDR1 SEHNR and CDR2 FQNEAQ (reference sequence). CDR3 in DNA: TGTGCCAGCAGCGTAACCGGGGGGCTGGGGACTGAAGCTTTCTTT. Its translation is CASSVTGGLGTEAFF.

This clone was counted a single time. The chain has TRBV5-1 and TRBJ2-7; D is possibly TRBD1 or TRBD2 (6 bases each). The CDR3 is made up of 15 amino acids. The V and J ends lost 0 bases and 6 bases respectively, with 16 bases between them. Germline V gene data show CDR1 as SGHRS and CDR2 as YFSETQ. The CDR3 loop reads CASSLGFPGATEQYF. DNA for the CDR3: TGCGCCAGCAGCTTGGGTTTTCCGGGGGCCACCGAGCAGTACTTC.